The entry below gives a single T cell receptor beta chain sequence along with its context. This entry comes from a study of T cell changes during pregnancy in multiple sclerosis. CDR3 length: 13 amino acids. The V and J ends lost 7 bases and 4 bases respectively, with 14 bases between them. CDR1 is SQVTM and CDR2 is ANQGSEA in the germline V gene. Sequencing used immunoSEQ multiplex PCR; TCRdb keeps in-frame clones, though not all of them. The sample records tens of thousands of clones, 85% to 95% being singletons. The TCR sequence derives from a female donor with multiple sclerosis, enrolled in a pregnancy study. This sequence joins TRBV29-1 and TRBJ2-1; the D is unclear. Specimen: peripheral blood, collected after pregnancy. The CDR3 protein is CSAPQILYNEQFF. CDR3 sequence (DNA): TGCAGCGCACCTCAGATTCTTTACAATGAGCAGTTCTTC.